The rows below give T cell receptor beta chains drawn from one sample of a study of beta chain features in type 1 diabetes. Produced via immunoSEQ multiplex PCR; TCRdb's table is partial and in-frame only. The sample has about 240,000 clones; about 14% are singletons. The sequencing input was naive CD4+ T cells from blood. Every receptor here comes from a man younger than 45 with type 1 diabetes. Each CDR3 is given with its conserved first and last residue. A D gene is named only where the DNA matches it firmly. A row's size may be missing; if present it is once, few, many or a size class.

.	TRBD1	TRBV2	TRBJ2-1	TGTGCCAGCAGATCCGACAGGGGCAATGAGCAGTTCTTC	CASRSDRGNEQFF
.	TRBD2	TRBV18	TRBJ2-5	TGTGCCAGCTCACCAGCGGGGGTCCAAGAGACCCAGTACTTC	CASSPAGVQETQYF
.	.	TRBV2	TRBJ2-7	TGTGCCAGCCAAGGAGAGAACGAGCAGTACTTC	CASQGENEQYF
.	TRBD2	TRBV18	TRBJ2-7	TGTGCCAGCTCACCTGGACTAGACCACGAGCAGTACTTC	CASSPGLDHEQYF
.	TRBD1	TRBV2	TRBJ2-7	TGTGCCAGCAGTGAAACAGGGGGGCGGGGCGAGCAGTACTTC	CASSETGGRGEQYF
few	.	TRBV7-2	TRBJ1-2	TGTGCCAGCAGCTTAGGGTCCAGGGTAATAAATGGCTACACCTTC	CASSLGSRVINGYTF
.	TRBD1	TRBV30	TRBJ2-7	TGTGCCTGGAGTCCATCCACCAGGGGGCGCTACGAGCAGTACTTC	CAWSPSTRGRYEQYF
few	.	TRBV25-1	TRBJ1-1	TGTGCCAGCAGTGAAACGGGGGAGTATGGAGCTTTCTTT	CASSETGEYGAFF
few	TRBD2	TRBV7-9	TRBJ2-3	TGTGCCAGCAGCCAAGTTGGGAGCGGGGCGGATACGCAGTATTTT	CASSQVGSGADTQYF
.	TRBD1	TRBV6-5	TRBJ2-1	TGTGCCACAGAAAGGGGGCTCTACAATGAGCAGTTCTTC	CATERGLYNEQFF
few	TRBD2	TRBV5-1	TRBJ2-3	TGCGCCAGCAGCTTGCTAGGTGCATGGACGGGAGGAGCTGATACGCAGTATTTT	CASSLLGAWTGGADTQYF
few	.	TRBV2	TRBJ2-5	TGTGCCAGCAGAGTTTCTAGCGCGGGACCAGAGACCCAGTACTTC	CASRVSSAGPETQYF
.	.	TRBV19	TRBJ2-3	TGTGCCAGTAGTATAACCCGGAGGGGCACAGATACGCAGTATTTT	CASSITRRGTDTQYF
.	.	TRBV5-4	TRBJ2-3	TGTGCCAGCAGCCGTGGGGGGACCGGTTCTAGAGATACGCAGTATTTT	CASSRGGTGSRDTQYF
.	TRBD1	TRBV28	TRBJ1-5	TGTGCCAGCAGCGGACAGGGCGGAGATCAGCCCCAGCATTTT	CASSGQGGDQPQHF
few	TRBD2	TRBV9	TRBJ2-1	TGTGCCAGCAGCCTGGGCCCTAGCGGTATAGGGGATGAGCAGTTCTTC	CASSLGPSGIGDEQFF
few	.	TRBV10-3	TRBJ1-2	TGTGCCATCAGTAGAGACAGTAACTATGGCTACACCTTC	CAISRDSNYGYTF
.	.	TRBV9	TRBJ2-2	TGTGCCAGCAGCGTAGGGGCAGGGGACACCACCGGGGAGCTGTTTTTT	CASSVGAGDTTGELFF
few	TRBD2	TRBV6-1	TRBJ2-7	TGTGCCAGCAGTGCCGCGACTAGCGGGAGATTAGAGCAGTACTTC	CASSAATSGRLEQYF
.	TRBD2	TRBV5-1	TRBJ2-7	TGCGCCAGCAGCTTGATGGCGGGGGGTACCTACGAGCAGTACTTC	CASSLMAGGTYEQYF
.	.	TRBV6-1	TRBJ1-5	TGTGCCAGCAGTGACCCAACAGGGCGCTTCAATCAGCCCCAGCATTTT	CASSDPTGRFNQPQHF
few	.	TRBV5-4	TRBJ2-1	TGTGCCAGCAGCTTGGCTAGCGAGCAGTTCTTC	CASSLASEQFF
.	.	TRBV7-9	TRBJ1-1	TGTGCCAGCAGCTGGACAACAAACACTGAAGCTTTCTTT	CASSWTTNTEAFF
.	.	TRBV4-1	TRBJ2-3	TGCGCCAGCAGCCAGGGGGCGCGGGGCACAGATACGCAGTATTTT	CASSQGARGTDTQYF
.	.	TRBV14	TRBJ2-7	TGTGCCAGTTCTCCGGGACTTTACTACGAGCAGTACTTC	CASSPGLYYEQYF
few	TRBD2	TRBV13	TRBJ2-2	TGTGCCAGCTCCCCATCCCTCTTTAGCGGGGAGAACACCGGGGAGCTGTTTTTT	CASSPSLFSGENTGELFF
few	TRBD2	TRBV5-1	TRBJ2-5	TGCGCCAGCAGTCCCGGGGTAGCGGGTAGTGACCTGCAAGAGACCCAGTACTTC	CASSPGVAGSDLQETQYF
.	.	TRBV5-4	TRBJ1-1	TGTGCCAGCAGCTCTACTATTCTTAACACTGAAGCTTTCTTT	CASSSTILNTEAFF
few	TRBD1	TRBV29-1	TRBJ1-2	TGCAGCGCTGGGACAGGGGCGTCATATGGCTACACCTTC	CSAGTGASYGYTF
.	.	TRBV5-1	TRBJ1-1	TGCGCCAGCAGTTCCGGGACTCCGAACACTGAAGCTTTCTTT	CASSSGTPNTEAFF
.	.	TRBV6-1	TRBJ2-5	TGTGCCAGCAGTACACCAGGCGCTGAGACCCAGTACTTC	CASSTPGAETQYF
.	TRBD2	TRBV9	TRBJ2-1	TGTGCCAGCAGCGTAGCGGTTAGCGGGGGCCACAATGAGCAGTTCTTC	CASSVAVSGGHNEQFF
.	TRBD1	TRBV29-1	TRBJ2-5	TGCAGCGTTAGGCAGGGGGCGGGGGAGACCCAGTACTTC	CSVRQGAGETQYF
few	TRBD1	TRBV6-5	TRBJ2-7	TGTGCCAGCACCCCCGGGACAGGGGGATACTACGAGCAGTACTTC	CASTPGTGGYYEQYF
.	TRBD1	TRBV9	TRBJ1-5	TGTGCCAGCAGCTCGACAGGGGTAACACATCAGCCCCAGCATTTT	CASSSTGVTHQPQHF
.	TRBD2	TRBV2	TRBJ2-1	TGTGCCAGCAGACTAGCGGGGGTTGAGGAGCAGTTCTTC	CASRLAGVEEQFF
.	TRBD1	TRBV29-1	TRBJ1-1	TGCAGCGTTGTGCAGGGGGACAGGAACACTGAAGCTTTCTTT	CSVVQGDRNTEAFF
once	TRBD2	TRBV5-4	TRBJ2-1	TGTGCCAGCAGCTTGGGGGCGGGGGGGCGCCCTGAGCAGTTCTTC	CASSLGAGGRPEQFF
.	.	TRBV10-3	TRBJ1-2	TGTGCCATCAGTGAGTCGGCAACCTATGGCTACACCTTC	CAISESATYGYTF
few	TRBD1	TRBV5-1	TRBJ2-5	TGCGCCAGCAGCCCAGGGACAGCCCAAGAGACCCAGTACTTC	CASSPGTAQETQYF
few	.	TRBV27	TRBJ1-5	TGTGCCAGCAGTAGCGGCCATCAGCCCCAGCATTTT	CASSSGHQPQHF
few	.	TRBV30	TRBJ2-7	TGTGCCTGGGAAAACGCCGGGTTCGAGCAGTACTTC	CAWENAGFEQYF
.	.	TRBV11-3	TRBJ2-3	TGTGCCAGCAGCATAGGGGGGACAGCGAGCACAGATACGCAGTATTTT	CASSIGGTASTDTQYF
few	.	TRBV30	TRBJ2-6	TGTGCCTGGACAGGGGCATTACCTGGGGCCAACGTCCTGACTTTC	CAWTGALPGANVLTF
.	.	TRBV7-2	TRBJ1-2	TGTGCCAGCAGCTTAGTCGGCGGGGGCGCTAACTATGGCTACACCTTC	CASSLVGGGANYGYTF
.	.	TRBV11-1	TRBJ2-1	TGTGCCAGCAGCTCTAGTAATGAGCAGTTCTTC	CASSSSNEQFF
few	.	TRBV30	TRBJ1-3	TGTGCCTGGAACGGTGGAAACACCATATATTTT	CAWNGGNTIYF
.	.	TRBV6-5	TRBJ2-1	TGTGCCAGCAGGCTAGAAGATGAGCAGTTCTTC	CASRLEDEQFF
few	.	TRBV9	TRBJ1-1	TGTGCCAGCAGCCCCACAGGGATCATGAACACTGAAGCTTTCTTT	CASSPTGIMNTEAFF
.	.	TRBV18	TRBJ2-1	TGTGCCAGCTCCGGGGGAGGAGGCTACAATGAGCAGTTCTTC	CASSGGGGYNEQFF
few	TRBD2	TRBV13	TRBJ2-7	TGTGCCAGCAGCTCCACGACTTTATTCCAGGGTCAGCGGGATCCAAAGGAGTACGAGCAGTACTTC	CASSSTTLFQGQRDPKEYEQYF
.	.	TRBV30	TRBJ1-1	TGTGCCTGGAGTGGACTTATCTCGGTCACTGAAGCTTTCTTT	CAWSGLISVTEAFF
.	TRBD1	TRBV5-1	TRBJ2-7	TGCGCCAGCAGCCCGGGACAGGGTGTCGACGAGCAGTACTTC	CASSPGQGVDEQYF
few	.	TRBV6-1	TRBJ2-7	TGTGTATCGGGACTCTTCTACGAGCAGTACTTC	CVSGLFYEQYF
.	.	TRBV30	TRBJ1-1	TGTGCCTGGAGCGCTAAAGGAGGGTATGGCACTGAAGCTTTCTTT	CAWSAKGGYGTEAFF
.	TRBD1	TRBV6-5	TRBJ1-1	TGTGCCAGCAGTTACTCGACAGGGAAAGCTTTCTTT	CASSYSTGKAFF
.	TRBD2	TRBV9	TRBJ2-3	TGTGCCAGCAGCCAAGGGACTAGCGGGGGTTTAGCAGATACGCAGTATTTT	CASSQGTSGGLADTQYF
.	.	TRBV19	TRBJ2-5	TGTGCCAGTAGTCCGAGGACTCCCCTGGGGACCCAGTACTTC	CASSPRTPLGTQYF
.	.	TRBV18	TRBJ1-1	TGTGCCAGCTCACCTAACAGATTGAACACTGAAGCTTTCTTT	CASSPNRLNTEAFF